This entry lists 14 T cell receptor beta chains sequenced from one sample in a study of T cells in Graves' hyperthyroidism and ophthalmopathy. TCR beta CDR3 regions were amplified from RNA transcripts. With the HTBI primer set, the TCR CDR3 went through a first round of RT-PCR. TCRdb fed the multiplex PCR reads into MiXCR, producing one record per CDR3 protein. The table includes about half a million distinct CDR3 sequences, about 20% detected once. Sequences were obtained from blood. Every receptor here comes from a man between 40 and 49 years old with Graves' ophthalmopathy.

This clonotype has a count of ten or more. This chain connects TRBV3-1 to TRBJ1-1, with D uncertain. V was clipped by 2 bases and J by 0 bases, with 4 bases between them. Germline values: CDR1 LGHDT, CDR2 YNNKEL (reference sequence). The CDR3 consists of 13 residues. The CDR3 sequence is CASSQQVNTEAFF. The DNA of the CDR3 is TGTGCCAGCAGCCAACAGGTGAACACTGAAGCTTTCTTT.

The chain uses TRBV7-2 and TRBJ2-3; 10 nucleotides line up with TRBD2. J gave up 5 bases and V 5 bases, and 7 bases lay outside the gene matches. This CDR3 region has 15 residues. Looked up from germline, CDR1 is SGHTA and CDR2 is FQGNSA. CDR3 nucleotides: TGTGCCAGCAGCCGGGTAGCGGGGGGAAGAGATACGCAGTATTTT. Translating gives CASSRVAGGRDTQYF.

The chain recombines TRBV19 with TRBJ1-2, with D maybe TRBD1 (6 bases). The CDR3 is 12 amino acids. CDR1 and CDR2 from the germline V gene are LNHDA and SQIVND (reference sequence). The V gene lost 10 bases and the J gene lost 5 bases, with 14 bases spanning the gap. The CDR3 protein is CATTQGGYGYTF. The CDR3 nucleotides read TGTGCCACCACACAGGGAGGTTATGGCTACACCTTC.

This clonotype was counted ten times or more. The chain links TRBV5-1 to TRBJ2-1, with 9 nucleotides matching TRBD1. This CDR3 spans 14 amino acids. Trimming at V came to 4 bases and at J to 4 bases, leaving 3 bases not matched to a gene. The germline V gene has CDR1 SGHRS and CDR2 YFSETQ. This CDR3 is CASSLGQGYNEQFF. CDR3 coding DNA: TGCGCCAGCAGCCTCGGACAGGGGTACAATGAGCAGTTCTTC.

The sample holds many counts of this clonotype. The chain uses TRBV4-1 and TRBJ2-1; tentative D call: TRBD2 (5 bases). V was clipped by 0 bases and J by 7 bases, with 13 bases between them. CDR1 is MGHRA, CDR2 YSYEKL, per germline. The CDR3 has 15 amino acids. The CDR3 protein is CASSQDRVARNEQFF. CDR3 DNA sequence: TGCGCCAGCAGCCAAGATAGGGTAGCGAGAAATGAGCAGTTCTTC.

CDR3 bases: TGTGCCAGCAGGGGGGGTCCCGAAGGGAATCAGCCCCAGCATTTT. Its protein product is CASRGGPEGNQPQHF. The chain recombines TRBV6-1 with TRBJ1-5; maybe TRBD1 (5 bases). CDR3 length equals 15 residues. Trimming took 6 bases from V and 4 from J, leaving 16 bases between them. The germline V gene has CDR1 MNHNS and CDR2 SASEGT.

There are many counts of this clonotype. This chain connects TRBV28 to TRBJ2-1; D might be TRBD1 or TRBD2, each matching 5 bases. V gave up 5 bases and J gave up 7 bases, with 12 bases separating them. CDR3 size: 13 residues. Germline V gives CDR1 MDHEN, CDR2 SYDVKM. The CDR3 here is CASSLDWGNEQFF. CDR3 nucleotides: TGTGCCAGCAGTCTTGACTGGGGGAATGAGCAGTTCTTC.

This clonotype showed up many times. The gene calls are TRBV28 and TRBJ2-7; D uncertain. V was clipped by 3 bases and J by 4 bases, with 10 bases between them. There are 13 residues in the CDR3. Germline CDR1 MDHEN, CDR2 SYDVKM. The CDR3 is CASSFDWKYEQYF. CDR3 nucleotides: TGTGCCAGCAGTTTTGACTGGAAGTACGAGCAGTACTTC.

The J gene is TRBJ2-1, the V gene TRBV30; 10 nucleotides align to TRBD1. CDR1 and CDR2 (germline): GTSNPN, SVGIG (reference sequence). With 2 bases clipped from V and 8 bases from J, the junction kept 6 bases outside the gene matches. The CDR3 runs to 14 residues. The CDR3 region is CAWSTGTGVDEQFF. In DNA form, the CDR3 reads TGTGCCTGGAGTACAGGGACAGGGGTGGATGAGCAGTTCTTC. Filled out from reference TRBV30 and TRBJ2-1, the complete variable domain reads SQTIHQWPATLVQPVGSPLSLECTVEGTSNPNLYWYRQAAGRGLQLLFYSVGIGQISSEVPQNLSASRPQDRQFILSSKKLLLSDSGFYLCAWSTGTGVDEQFFGPGTRLTVL.

CDR3 sequence (DNA): TGTGCCAGCAGCCCCCTAGGGACAGGTTTGCAGTACTTC. Translation gives CASSPLGTGLQYF. This chain joins TRBV3-1 and TRBJ2-7; 8 bases line up with TRBD1. Germline V gene data show CDR1 as LGHDT and CDR2 as YNNKEL (reference sequence). This CDR3 spans 13 amino acids. The V segment lost 4 bases and the J segment 9 bases; nucleotides outside the gene matches: 8.

Details on this clonotype: The CDR3 end shows no conserved phenylalanine or tryptophan, and so a read error is likely. This chain uses TRBV28 with TRBJ2-2, with 11 bases aligning to TRBD1. The germline V gene encodes CDR1 MDHEN and CDR2 SYDVKM. The V gene end was trimmed by 8 bases and the J gene end by 7 bases; junction bases not matched to a gene: 3. This CDR3 is 13 amino acids long. In DNA form, the CDR3 reads TGTGCCAGCCGGACAGGGGGCTACGGGGAGCTGTTTTGT. It codes for CASRTGGYGELFC.

The chain has TRBV20-1 and TRBJ2-7; 10 bases line up with TRBD2. Germline V gene lookup returns CDR1 DFQATT and CDR2 SNEGSKA (reference sequence). This CDR3 has 18 residues. The ends lost 5 bases at V and 3 bases at J; junction bases unmatched: 19. The CDR3, as DNA: TGCAGTGCTCTGCCTAGCGGGAGAAGTCGTATGCCCCGCTACGAGCAGTACTTC. It is translated as CSALPSGRSRMPRYEQYF.

V gene TRBV7-9 combines with J gene TRBJ2-7; TRBD2 aligns across 10 bases. Germline assignment: CDR1 SEHNR and CDR2 FQNEAQ (reference sequence). This CDR3 spans 16 amino acids. With V trimmed by 5 bases and J by 7 bases, 14 bases remained unmatched. CDR3 coding DNA: TGTGCCAGCAGCCCCCTCGGGCTAGCGGGAGTTGGTGAGCAGTACTTC. It is translated as CASSPLGLAGVGEQYF.

This clonotype was recorded at least ten times. The V call is TRBV5-1, the J call TRBJ1-5; D perhaps matches TRBD1 (5 bases). CDR3 length: 15 residues. V was cut by 1 base and J by 1 base, with 9 bases left in between. Per germline, CDR1 SGHRS and CDR2 YFSETQ. The CDR3 protein is CASSLQGESNQPQHF. DNA for the CDR3: TGCGCCAGCAGCTTGCAGGGAGAAAGCAATCAGCCCCAGCATTTT.